Following are 10 T cell receptor beta chains from one sample sequenced in a study of T cell responses to AZD1222 COVID-19 vaccine. Using immunoSEQ multiplex PCR, the repertoire was profiled, and TCRdb retains in-frame clones only, with some absent. The repertoire has approximately 100,000 clones, 90% of them found once; the top ten carry 1.3%. The source material was peripheral blood, sampled on day 0 of AZD1222 vaccination. These receptors came from an adult in good health.

This clone was observed a handful of times. The chain is built from TRBV6-5 and TRBJ1-5; D unclear. Germline V lookup: CDR1 MNHEY, CDR2 SVGAGI. This CDR3 region has 13 residues. V was trimmed by 5 bases and J by 5 bases, leaving 10 bases between them. The CDR3 DNA reads as TGTGCCAGCAGTCTTCAAGTGCATCAGCCCCAGCATTTT. Its translation: CASSLQVHQPQHF.

This chain connects TRBV7-9 to TRBJ2-2; 9 nucleotides line up with TRBD1. The J segment lost 3 bases and the V segment lost 5 bases, leaving 10 bases of the junction unmatched. The CDR3 consists of 17 residues. Looked up from germline, CDR1 is SEHNR and CDR2 is FQNEAQ (reference sequence). CDR3 coding DNA: TGTGCCAGCAGCCTACTCCCCGGGACAGGGTACACCGGGGAGCTGTTTTTT. Translated, it gives CASSLLPGTGYTGELFF.

This clone has only a few counts. The chain combines TRBV28 with TRBJ1-5, with D perhaps TRBD1 (6 bases). Deletions cut 2 bases from V and 7 bases from J, with 12 bases between. The CDR3 length is 14 residues. Germline V gene sequence: CDR1 MDHEN, CDR2 SYDVKM. CDR3: CASSLVGGWQPQHF. DNA for the CDR3: TGTGCCAGCAGTTTAGTGGGGGGCTGGCAGCCCCAGCATTTT.

This clone is a singleton in its sample. V is TRBV6-5 and J is TRBJ1-6; unclear D gene. The germline V gene encodes CDR1 MNHEY and CDR2 SVGAGI. The CDR3 runs 11 residues. The germline V and J ends were trimmed by 7 bases and 7 bases, with 5 bases remaining between them. CDR3: CASMDNSPLHF. The CDR3 bases are TGTGCCAGCATGGACAATTCACCCCTCCACTTT.

This sequence joins TRBV10-1 and TRBJ2-7; D remains unclear. Trimming took 7 bases from V and 5 from J, leaving 6 bases between them. From germline, CDR1 is WNHNN and CDR2 SYGVQD (reference sequence). This CDR3 spans 10 amino acids. The CDR3 region has the DNA TGCGCCAGCACTTCCCACGAGCAGTACTTC. This gives the protein CASTSHEQYF.

V is TRBV29-1 and J is TRBJ1-6; 8 bases align to TRBD1. V was clipped by 4 bases and J by 14 bases; unmatched bases: 4. CDR1 is SQVTM, CDR2 ANQGSEA, per germline. This CDR3 has 11 amino acids. CDR3 residues: CSVVTGDTLHF. The CDR3 DNA reads as TGCAGCGTTGTGACAGGGGACACCCTCCACTTT.

The chain's CDR3 is CASSEGTEAFF. DNA for the CDR3: TGTGCCAGCAGTGAAGGGACTGAAGCTTTCTTT. The chain recombines TRBV2 with TRBJ1-1, with D hard to call. The CDR3 is 11 residues long. Deletions cut 1 base from V and 5 bases from J, with 2 bases between. Germline CDR1 reads SNHLY; CDR2 reads FYNNEI.

This chain uses TRBV3-1 (or the pseudogene TRBV3-2) with TRBJ1-5; D call uncertain. Germline CDR1 LGHDT, CDR2 YNNKEL (reference sequence). Trimming cost V 4 bases and J 5 bases, with 9 bases left between them. The CDR3 loop spans 13 amino acids. For the CDR3, the DNA is TGTGCCAGCAGCCTCCTCGGGGATCAGCCCCAGCATTTT. Amino acid sequence: CASSLLGDQPQHF.

The chain couples TRBV4-1 to TRBJ1-4; weak D call: TRBD1 (5 bases). V shed 4 bases and J shed 0 bases, with 12 bases lying between them. CDR1 is MGHRA and CDR2 is YSYEKL in the germline V gene. This CDR3 spans 16 amino acids. The CDR3 here is CASSPAGLATNEKLFF. The CDR3 DNA follows: TGCGCCAGCAGCCCCGCAGGGCTTGCAACTAATGAAAAACTGTTTTTT.

The CDR3 loop reads CASSFWGGVDEQYF. In DNA form, the CDR3 reads TGTGCCAGCAGTTTTTGGGGGGGCGTAGACGAGCAGTACTTC. V usage is TRBV27 and J usage is TRBJ2-7, with D perhaps matching TRBD2 (7 bases). This CDR3 comprises 14 residues. Germline V gives CDR1 MNHEY, CDR2 SMNVEV (reference sequence). Trimming removed 3 bases from V and 5 bases from J, with 14 bases in between.